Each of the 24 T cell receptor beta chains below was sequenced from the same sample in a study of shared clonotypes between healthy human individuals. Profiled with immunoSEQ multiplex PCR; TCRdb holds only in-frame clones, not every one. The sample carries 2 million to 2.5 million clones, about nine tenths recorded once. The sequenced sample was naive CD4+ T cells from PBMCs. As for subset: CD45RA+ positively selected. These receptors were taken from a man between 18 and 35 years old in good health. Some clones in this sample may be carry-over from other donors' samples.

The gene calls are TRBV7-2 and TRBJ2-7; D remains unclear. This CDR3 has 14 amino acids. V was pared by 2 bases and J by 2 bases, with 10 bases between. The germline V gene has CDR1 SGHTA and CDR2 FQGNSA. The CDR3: CASSLRSGPYEQYF. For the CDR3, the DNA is TGTGCCAGCAGCTTAAGGTCGGGCCCCTACGAGCAGTACTTC.

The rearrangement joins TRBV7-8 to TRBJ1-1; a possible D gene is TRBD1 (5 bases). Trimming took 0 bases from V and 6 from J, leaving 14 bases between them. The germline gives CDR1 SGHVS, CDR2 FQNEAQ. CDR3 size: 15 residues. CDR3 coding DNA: TGTGCCAGCAGCTTAGCCCAGGGTTTCGGTGCTGAAGCTTTCTTT. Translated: CASSLAQGFGAEAFF.

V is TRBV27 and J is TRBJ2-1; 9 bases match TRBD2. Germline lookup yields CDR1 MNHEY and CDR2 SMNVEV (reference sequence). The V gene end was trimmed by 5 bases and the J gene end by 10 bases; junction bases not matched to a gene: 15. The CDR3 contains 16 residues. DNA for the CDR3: TGTGCCAGCAGTATCCTTAGCGGGAGACCCCTTCAAGAGCAGTTCTTC. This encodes CASSILSGRPLQEQFF.

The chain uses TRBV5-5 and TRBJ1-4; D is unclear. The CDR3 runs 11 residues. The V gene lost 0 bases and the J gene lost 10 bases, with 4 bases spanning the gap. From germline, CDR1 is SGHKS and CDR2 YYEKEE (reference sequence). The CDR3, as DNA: TGTGCCAGCAGCTTGGACAGAAAACTGTTTTTT. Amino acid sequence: CASSLDRKLFF.

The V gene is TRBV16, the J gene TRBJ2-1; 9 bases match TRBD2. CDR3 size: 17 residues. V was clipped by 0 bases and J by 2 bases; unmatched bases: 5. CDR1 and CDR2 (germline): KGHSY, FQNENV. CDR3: CASSQSKAGGPYNEQFF. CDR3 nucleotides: TGTGCCAGCAGCCAATCCAAGGCGGGAGGGCCCTACAATGAGCAGTTCTTC.

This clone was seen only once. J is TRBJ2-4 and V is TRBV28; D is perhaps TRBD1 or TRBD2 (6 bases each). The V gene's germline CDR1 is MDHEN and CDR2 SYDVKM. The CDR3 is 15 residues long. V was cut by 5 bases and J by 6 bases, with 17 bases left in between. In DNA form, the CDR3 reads TGTGCCAGCAGTCCCGGTGGGGGGCGAAGAAACATTCAGTACTTC. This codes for CASSPGGGRRNIQYF.

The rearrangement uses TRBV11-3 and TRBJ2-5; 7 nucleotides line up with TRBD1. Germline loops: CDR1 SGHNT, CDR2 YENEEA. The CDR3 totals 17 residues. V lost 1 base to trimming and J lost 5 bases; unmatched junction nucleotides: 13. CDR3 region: CASSLGQGEGPEETQYF. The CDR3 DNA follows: TGTGCCAGCAGCTTAGGACAGGGAGAGGGGCCAGAGGAGACCCAGTACTTC.

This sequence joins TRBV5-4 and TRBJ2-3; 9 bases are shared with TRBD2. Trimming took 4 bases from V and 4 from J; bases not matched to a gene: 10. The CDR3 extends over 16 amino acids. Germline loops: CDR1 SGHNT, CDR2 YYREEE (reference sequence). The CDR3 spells CASSRKIAGEADTQYF. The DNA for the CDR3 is TGTGCCAGCAGCCGAAAAATAGCGGGAGAAGCAGATACGCAGTATTTT.

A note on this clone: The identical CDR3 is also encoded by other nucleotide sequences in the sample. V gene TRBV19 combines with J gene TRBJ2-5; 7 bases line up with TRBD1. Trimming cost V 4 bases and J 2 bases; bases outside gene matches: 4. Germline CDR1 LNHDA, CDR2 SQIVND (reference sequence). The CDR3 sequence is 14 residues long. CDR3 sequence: CASSRDRVQETQYF. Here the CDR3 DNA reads TGTGCCAGTAGTAGGGACAGAGTACAAGAGACCCAGTACTTC.

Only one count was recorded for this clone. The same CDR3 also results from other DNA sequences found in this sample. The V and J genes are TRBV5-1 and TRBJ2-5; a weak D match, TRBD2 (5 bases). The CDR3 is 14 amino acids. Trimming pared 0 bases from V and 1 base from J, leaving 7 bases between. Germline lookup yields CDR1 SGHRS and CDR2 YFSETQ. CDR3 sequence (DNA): TGCGCCAGCAGCTTGGCCGCGGGCCAAGAGACCCAGTACTTC. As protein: CASSLAAGQETQYF.

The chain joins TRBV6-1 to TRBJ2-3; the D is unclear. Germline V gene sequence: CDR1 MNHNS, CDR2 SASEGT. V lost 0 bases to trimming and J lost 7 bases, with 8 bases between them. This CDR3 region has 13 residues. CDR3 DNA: TGTGCCAGCAGTGAAGCGTTCGGTTATACGCAGTATTTT. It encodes CASSEAFGYTQYF.

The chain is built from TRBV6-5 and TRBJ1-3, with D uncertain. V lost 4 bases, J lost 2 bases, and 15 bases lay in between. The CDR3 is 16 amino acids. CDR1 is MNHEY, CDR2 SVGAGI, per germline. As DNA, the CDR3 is TGTGCCAGCAGTTTACTCCGGTCCGGAGCTGGAAACACCATATATTTT. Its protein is CASSLLRSGAGNTIYF.

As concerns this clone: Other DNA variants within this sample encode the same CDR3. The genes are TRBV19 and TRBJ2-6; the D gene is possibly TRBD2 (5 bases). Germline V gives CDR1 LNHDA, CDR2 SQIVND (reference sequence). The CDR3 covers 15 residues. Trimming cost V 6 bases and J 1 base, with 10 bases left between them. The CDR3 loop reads CASSRGNSGANVLTF. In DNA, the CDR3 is TGTGCCAGTAGCCGAGGGAATTCTGGGGCCAACGTCCTGACTTTC.

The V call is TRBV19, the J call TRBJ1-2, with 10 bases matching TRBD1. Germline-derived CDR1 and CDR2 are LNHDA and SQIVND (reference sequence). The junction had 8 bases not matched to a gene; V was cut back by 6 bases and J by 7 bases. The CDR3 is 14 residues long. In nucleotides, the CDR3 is TGTGCCAGTAGCACCAGCCGGGACAGGGGTGGCTACACCTTC. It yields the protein CASSTSRDRGGYTF.

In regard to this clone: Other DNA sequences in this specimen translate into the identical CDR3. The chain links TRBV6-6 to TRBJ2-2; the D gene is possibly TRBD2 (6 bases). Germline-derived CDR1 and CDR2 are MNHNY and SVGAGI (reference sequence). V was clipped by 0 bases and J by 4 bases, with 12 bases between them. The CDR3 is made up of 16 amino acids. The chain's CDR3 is CASSYSTGTVTGELFF. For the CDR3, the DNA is TGTGCCAGCAGTTACTCTACCGGGACTGTCACCGGGGAGCTGTTTTTT.

The CDR3 DNA sequence: TGTGCCAGTAGTATTCAACGGAGCACAGATACGCAGTATTTT. Translated, it gives CASSIQRSTDTQYF. The V call is TRBV19, the J call TRBJ2-3; D unresolved. Germline CDR1 is LNHDA and CDR2 is SQIVND (reference sequence). V was shortened by 3 bases and J by 0 bases, with 7 bases between the two germline ends. This CDR3 has 14 amino acids.

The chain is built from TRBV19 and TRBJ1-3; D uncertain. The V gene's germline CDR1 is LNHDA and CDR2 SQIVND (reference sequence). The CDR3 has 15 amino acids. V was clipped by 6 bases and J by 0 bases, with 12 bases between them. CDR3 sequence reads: CASSRTFSSGNTIYF. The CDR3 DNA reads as TGTGCCAGTAGCAGGACTTTCAGCTCTGGAAACACCATATATTTT.

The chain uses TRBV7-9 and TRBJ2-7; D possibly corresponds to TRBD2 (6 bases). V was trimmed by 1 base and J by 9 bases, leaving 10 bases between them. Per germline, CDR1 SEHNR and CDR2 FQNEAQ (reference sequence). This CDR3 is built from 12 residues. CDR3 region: CASSLEASVQYF. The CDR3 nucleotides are TGTGCCAGCAGCTTAGAAGCTAGCGTGCAGTACTTC.

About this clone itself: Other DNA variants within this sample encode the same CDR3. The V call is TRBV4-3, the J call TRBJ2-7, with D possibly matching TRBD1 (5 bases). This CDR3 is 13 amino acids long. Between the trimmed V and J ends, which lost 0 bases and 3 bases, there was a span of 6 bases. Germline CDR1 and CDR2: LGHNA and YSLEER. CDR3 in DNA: TGCGCCAGCAGCCAAGACCAGGGCTACGAGCAGTACTTC. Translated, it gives CASSQDQGYEQYF.

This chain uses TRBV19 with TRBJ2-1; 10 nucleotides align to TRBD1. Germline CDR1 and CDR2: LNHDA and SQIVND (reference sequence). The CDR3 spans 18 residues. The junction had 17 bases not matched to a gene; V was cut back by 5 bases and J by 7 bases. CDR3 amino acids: CASSDRGRAGVKGNEQFF. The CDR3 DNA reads TGTGCCAGTAGTGACAGGGGGCGCGCAGGCGTTAAGGGGAATGAGCAGTTCTTC.

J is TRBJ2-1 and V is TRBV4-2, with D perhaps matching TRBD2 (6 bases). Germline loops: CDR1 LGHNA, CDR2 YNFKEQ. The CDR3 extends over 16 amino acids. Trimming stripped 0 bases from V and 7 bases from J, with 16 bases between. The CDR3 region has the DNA TGTGCCAGCAGCCAAGATCTTCGGGAGATGAGGAATGAGCAGTTCTTC. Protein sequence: CASSQDLREMRNEQFF.

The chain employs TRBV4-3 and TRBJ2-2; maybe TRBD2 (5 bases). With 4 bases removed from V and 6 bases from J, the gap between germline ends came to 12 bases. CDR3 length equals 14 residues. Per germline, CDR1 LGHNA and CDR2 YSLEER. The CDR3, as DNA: TGCGCCAGCAGCCGAATCACGCGGGCCGGGGAGCTGTTTTTT. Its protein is CASSRITRAGELFF.

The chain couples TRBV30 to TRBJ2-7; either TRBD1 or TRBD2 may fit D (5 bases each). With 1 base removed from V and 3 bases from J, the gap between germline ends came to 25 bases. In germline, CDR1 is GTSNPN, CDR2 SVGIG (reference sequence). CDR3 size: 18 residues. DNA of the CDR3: TGTGCCTGGAGTGCTCCCCCGTGGGACCCCTTAGCCCTCTACGAGCAGTACTTC. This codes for CAWSAPPWDPLALYEQYF.

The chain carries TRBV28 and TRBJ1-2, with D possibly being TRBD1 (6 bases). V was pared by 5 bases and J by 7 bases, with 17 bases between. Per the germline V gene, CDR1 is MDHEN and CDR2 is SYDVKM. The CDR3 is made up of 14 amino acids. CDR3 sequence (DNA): TGTGCCAGCAGTCTACGAGGGGGGGCGCGTGGCTACACCTTC. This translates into CASSLRGGARGYTF.